This T cell receptor beta chain was recovered during a study of hypomethylating agent response in myelodysplastic syndrome. Across the whole study: Hypomethylating treatment was azacitidine in 8 of 11, decitabine in 3 of 11. Responders were 6 or 7 patients with complete response or hematologic improvement; four or five were non-responders. Response meant complete response or hematologic improvement; all other patients were non-responders.

The CDR3 totals 14 residues. V lost 5 bases to trimming and J lost 0 bases, with 10 bases between them. Germline values: CDR1 MNHEY, CDR2 SMNVEV (reference sequence). Study-level findings and limits: No significant post-treatment change in richness, rarefaction diversity or clonality, across all patients or response groups.

The assay was immunoSEQ multiplex PCR, and TCRdb's table has in-frame clones only and misses some. Of some 9,600 clones in the sample, nearly 85% were seen once. As regards this clone: Its antigen is unidentified.

The chain carries TRBV27 and TRBJ1-2, with a weak D call TRBD1 (5 bases). The TCR sequence derives from a human donor with myelodysplastic syndrome. The starting material was bone marrow, obtained before or after starting hypomethylating agent treatment for myelodysplastic syndrome (not recorded which). The chain's CDR3 is CASSPGHPNYGYTF. CDR3 DNA sequence: TGTGCCAGCAGTCCCGGACACCCTAACTATGGCTACACCTTC.